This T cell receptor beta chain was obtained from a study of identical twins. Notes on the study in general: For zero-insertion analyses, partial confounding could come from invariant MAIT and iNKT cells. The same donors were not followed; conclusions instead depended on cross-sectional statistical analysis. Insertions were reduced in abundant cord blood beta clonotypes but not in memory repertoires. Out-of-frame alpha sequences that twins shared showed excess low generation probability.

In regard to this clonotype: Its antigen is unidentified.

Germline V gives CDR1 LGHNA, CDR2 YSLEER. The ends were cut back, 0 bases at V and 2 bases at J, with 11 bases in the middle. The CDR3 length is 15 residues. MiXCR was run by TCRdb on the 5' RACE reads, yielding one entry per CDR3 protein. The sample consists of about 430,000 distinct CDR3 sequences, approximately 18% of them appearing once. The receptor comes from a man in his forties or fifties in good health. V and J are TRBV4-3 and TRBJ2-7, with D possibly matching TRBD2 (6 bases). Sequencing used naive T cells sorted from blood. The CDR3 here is CASSQDPGDAYEQYF. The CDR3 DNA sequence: TGCGCCAGCAGCCAAGATCCGGGGGACGCCTACGAGCAGTACTTC.